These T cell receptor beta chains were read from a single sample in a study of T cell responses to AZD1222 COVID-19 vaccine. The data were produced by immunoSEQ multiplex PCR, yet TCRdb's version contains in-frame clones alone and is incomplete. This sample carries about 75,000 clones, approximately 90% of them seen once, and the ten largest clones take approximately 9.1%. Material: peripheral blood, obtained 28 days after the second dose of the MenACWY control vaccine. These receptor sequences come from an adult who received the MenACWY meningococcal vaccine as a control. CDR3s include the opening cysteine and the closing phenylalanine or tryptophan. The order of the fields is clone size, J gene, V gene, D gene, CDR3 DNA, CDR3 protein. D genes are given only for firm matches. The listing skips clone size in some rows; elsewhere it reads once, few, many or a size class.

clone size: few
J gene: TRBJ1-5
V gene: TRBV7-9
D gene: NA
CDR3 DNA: TGTGCCAGCAGCTTTTTCGGGGATCAGCCCCAGCATTTT
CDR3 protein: CASSFFGDQPQHF

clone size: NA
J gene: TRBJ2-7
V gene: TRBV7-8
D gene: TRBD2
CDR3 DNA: TGTGCCAGCAGCAAGACTAGCGGGCCCCTGGGGTACGAGCAGTACTTC
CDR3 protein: CASSKTSGPLGYEQYF

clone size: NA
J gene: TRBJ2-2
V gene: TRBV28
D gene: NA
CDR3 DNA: TGTGCCAGCAGGGGGGCCCCGGGCACCGGGGAGCTGTTTTTT
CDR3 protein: CASRGAPGTGELFF

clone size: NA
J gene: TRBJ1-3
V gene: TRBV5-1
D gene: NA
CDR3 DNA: TGCGCCAGCAGCTTATGGGGTCCCGGAAACACCATATATTTT
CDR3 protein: CASSLWGPGNTIYF

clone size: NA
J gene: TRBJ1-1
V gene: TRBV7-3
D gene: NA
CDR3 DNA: TGTGCCAGCAGCTTAACGGTCTTGAACACTGAAGCTTTCTTT
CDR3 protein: CASSLTVLNTEAFF

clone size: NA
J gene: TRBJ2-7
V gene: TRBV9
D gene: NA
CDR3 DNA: TGTGCCAGCAGCGTTTCGTATAGTACAACCTCCTACGAGCAGTACTTC
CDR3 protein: CASSVSYSTTSYEQYF

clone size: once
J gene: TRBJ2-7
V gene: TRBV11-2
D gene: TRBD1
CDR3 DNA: TGTGCCAGCAGCTTAGATCATGGACAGGGAATTAAGTACGAGCAGTACTTC
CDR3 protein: CASSLDHGQGIKYEQYF

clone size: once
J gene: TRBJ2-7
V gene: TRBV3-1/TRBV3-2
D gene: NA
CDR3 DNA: TGTGCCAGCAGCCAGGGCTACGAGCAGTACTTC
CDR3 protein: CASSQGYEQYF

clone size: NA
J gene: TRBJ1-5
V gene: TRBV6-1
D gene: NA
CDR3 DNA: TGTGCCAGCAGTGAACAGAGGGGTCAGCCCCAGCATTTT
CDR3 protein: CASSEQRGQPQHF

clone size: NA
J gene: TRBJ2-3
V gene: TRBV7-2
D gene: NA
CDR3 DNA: TGTGCCAGCAGCTCCCCGGGACTCGGATTCACAGATACGCAGTATTTT
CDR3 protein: CASSSPGLGFTDTQYF

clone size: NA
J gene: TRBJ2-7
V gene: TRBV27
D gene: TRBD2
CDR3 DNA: TGTGCCAGCAGTTTACAAGCGGGGGTCTACGAGCAGTACTTC
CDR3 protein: CASSLQAGVYEQYF

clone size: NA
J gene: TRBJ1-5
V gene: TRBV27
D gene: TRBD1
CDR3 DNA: TGTGCCAGCAGACTCAACCGGGACAGATATCAGCCCCAGCATTTT
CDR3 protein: CASRLNRDRYQPQHF

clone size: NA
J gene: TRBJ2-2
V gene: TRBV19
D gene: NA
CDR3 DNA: TGTGCCAGTAGTATGCGGTACACCGGGGAGCTGTTTTTT
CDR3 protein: CASSMRYTGELFF

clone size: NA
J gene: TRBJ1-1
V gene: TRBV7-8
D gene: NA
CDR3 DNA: TGTGCCAGCAGCTTAAGTCGTTCGAACACTGAAGCTTTCTTT
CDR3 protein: CASSLSRSNTEAFF

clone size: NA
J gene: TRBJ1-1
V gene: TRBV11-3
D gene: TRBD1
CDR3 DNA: TGTGCCAGCAGCTTAGAGCGGCAGGGGGCGATTATCACTGAAGCTTTCTTT
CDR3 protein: CASSLERQGAIITEAFF

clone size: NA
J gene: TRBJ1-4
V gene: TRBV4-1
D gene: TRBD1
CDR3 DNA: TGCGCCAGCAGCCAAGAGGTGGGACAGCGAAATGAAAAACTGTTTTTT
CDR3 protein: CASSQEVGQRNEKLFF

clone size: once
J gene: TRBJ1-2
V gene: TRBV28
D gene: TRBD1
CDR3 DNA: TGTGCCAGCAGTTTTCCGGCGACAGGGGGTGGCTACACCTTC
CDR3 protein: CASSFPATGGGYTF

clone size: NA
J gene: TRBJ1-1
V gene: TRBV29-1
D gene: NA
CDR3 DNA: TGCAGCGCCCGTCGGGCGAACACTGAAGCTTTCTTT
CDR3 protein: CSARRANTEAFF

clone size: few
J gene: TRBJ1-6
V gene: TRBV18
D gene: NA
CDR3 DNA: TGTGCCAGCTCACTCCTCGGGGGTCGTAATTCACCCCTCCACTTT
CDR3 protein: CASSLLGGRNSPLHF

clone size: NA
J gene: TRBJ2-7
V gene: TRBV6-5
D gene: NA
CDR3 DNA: TGTGCCAGCAGCCAGACCAATTACGAGCAGTACTTC
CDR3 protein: CASSQTNYEQYF

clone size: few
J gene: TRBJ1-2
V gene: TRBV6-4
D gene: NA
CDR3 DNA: TGTGCCAGCAGTGACGGACCCTGGGATGGCTACACCTTC
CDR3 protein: CASSDGPWDGYTF

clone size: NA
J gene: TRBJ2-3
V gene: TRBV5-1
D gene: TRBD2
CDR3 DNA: TGCGCCAGCAGCCCGCTAGCGGGGGGGCCTAACACAGATACGCAGTATTTT
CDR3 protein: CASSPLAGGPNTDTQYF

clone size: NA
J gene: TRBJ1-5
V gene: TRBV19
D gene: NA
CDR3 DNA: TGTGCCAGTAGTATAGTTGCGGGGGGCGCGGGCAATCAGCCCCAGCATTTT
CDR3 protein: CASSIVAGGAGNQPQHF

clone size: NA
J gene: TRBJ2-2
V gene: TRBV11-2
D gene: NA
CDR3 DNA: TGTGCCAGCAGCTTGACCGGAACGACCGGGGAGCTGTTTTTT
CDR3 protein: CASSLTGTTGELFF

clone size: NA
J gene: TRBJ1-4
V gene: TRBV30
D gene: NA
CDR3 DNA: TGTGCCTGGAGTTTCCCCCAGCGCCCTGGTGAAAAACTGTTTTTT
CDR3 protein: CAWSFPQRPGEKLFF

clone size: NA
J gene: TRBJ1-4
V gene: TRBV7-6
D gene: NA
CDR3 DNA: TGTGCCAGCAGCTCACCTAGGGGAGGGGATGAAAAACTGTTTTTT
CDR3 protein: CASSSPRGGDEKLFF

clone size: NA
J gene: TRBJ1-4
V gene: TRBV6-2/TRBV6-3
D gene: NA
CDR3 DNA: TGTGCCAGCAGCCTTGACAGTTTTGTTGGAAAACTGTTTTTT
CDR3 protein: CASSLDSFVGKLFF

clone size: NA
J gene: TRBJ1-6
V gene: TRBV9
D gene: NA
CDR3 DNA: TGTGCCAGCAGCGTAGTTCAGGGGCCCCCCCTCCACTTT
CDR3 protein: CASSVVQGPPLHF

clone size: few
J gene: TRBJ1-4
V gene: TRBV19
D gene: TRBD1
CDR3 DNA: TGTGCCAGTACTCATAACAGGGGTGTCAATGAAAAACTGTTTTTT
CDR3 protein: CASTHNRGVNEKLFF